Sequencing of this TCR beta chain was carried out in a study of identical twins. The study's findings and limits: Insertions were fewer in abundant cord blood beta clonotypes, whereas memory repertoires showed none of this pattern.

The trim removed 3 bases at V and 0 bases at J, leaving 4 bases unmatched. The CDR3 consists of 16 residues. A remark on this clonotype: Its target is not known.

Unique molecular identifiers were present on cDNA, and template switching added a universal primer site. In TCRdb, the 5' RACE reads were re-called with MiXCR into one record per CDR3 protein. Counted here are about 900,000 distinct CDR3 sequences, over 9% occurring once; the ten biggest clones make up 1.5% to 2%. This sample also belongs to another study, concerning yellow fever vaccine responses in identical twins. That work states: The authors reported partly convergent, partly personalized vaccine responses in identical twins.

The chain couples TRBV12-3 or TRBV12-4 to TRBJ2-4, with TRBD1 matching over 8 bases. The TCR was taken from a woman between 18 and 29 years old in good health. Sequencing input: PBMCs. For the CDR3, the DNA is TGTGCCAGCAGTTTCCGGGACAGGCTAGCCAAAAACATTCAGTACTTC. It encodes CASSFRDRLAKNIQYF.